The T cell receptor (beta chain) described here comes from a study of OX40 agonist ivuxolimab in advanced cancers. On the study more broadly: An agonistic human IgG2 monoclonal antibody against OX40 (CD134) was given. Eligibility admitted prior anti-PD-1, anti-PD-L1 or anti-CTLA-4 therapy; around 42% had some. Study-wide findings and caveats: Low normalized T-cell clonal expansion was additionally recorded for some nonresponders. Clones of CD4+ and CD8+ blood T cells grew by week 6 at doses of 0.1 to 3.0 mg/kg.

On this clone itself: Its antigen is unidentified.

The protocol was immunoSEQ multiplex PCR, while the TCRdb copy is restricted to in-frame clones and leaves out a portion. The data contain about 53,000 clones, 84% of them singletons. In germline, CDR1 is SGHNT, CDR2 YENEEA. The CDR3 consists of 11 residues. Trimming removed 8 bases from V and 6 bases from J, with 10 bases in between. The specimen was CD4+ or CD8+ T cells sorted from blood, collected in a trial of the OX40 agonist ivuxolimab. The gene calls are TRBV11-3 and TRBJ2-5; TRBD1 might be the D (5 bases). The receptor comes from an adult with an advanced solid tumor such as melanoma, head and neck, liver or kidney cancer. The CDR3 sequence is CASATVQTQYF. Here the CDR3 DNA reads TGTGCCAGCGCGACAGTGCAGACCCAGTACTTC.